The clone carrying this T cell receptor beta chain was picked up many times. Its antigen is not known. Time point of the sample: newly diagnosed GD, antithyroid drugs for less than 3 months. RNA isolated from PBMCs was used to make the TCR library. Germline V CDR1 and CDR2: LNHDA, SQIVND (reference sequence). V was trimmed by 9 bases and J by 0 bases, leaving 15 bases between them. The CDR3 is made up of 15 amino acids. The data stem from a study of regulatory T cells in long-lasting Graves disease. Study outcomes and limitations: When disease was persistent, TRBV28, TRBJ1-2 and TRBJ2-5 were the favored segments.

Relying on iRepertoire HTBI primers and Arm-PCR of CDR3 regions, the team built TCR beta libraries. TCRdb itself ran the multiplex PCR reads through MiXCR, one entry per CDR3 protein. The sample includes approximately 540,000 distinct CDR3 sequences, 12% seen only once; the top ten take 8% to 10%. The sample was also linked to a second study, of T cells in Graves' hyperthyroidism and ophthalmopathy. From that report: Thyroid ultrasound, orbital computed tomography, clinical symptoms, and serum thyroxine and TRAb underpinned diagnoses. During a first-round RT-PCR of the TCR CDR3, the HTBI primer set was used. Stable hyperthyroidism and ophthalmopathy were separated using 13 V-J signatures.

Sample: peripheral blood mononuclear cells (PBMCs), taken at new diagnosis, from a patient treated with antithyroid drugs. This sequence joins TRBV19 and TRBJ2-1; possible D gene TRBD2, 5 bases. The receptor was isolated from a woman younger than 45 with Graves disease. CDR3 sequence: CASNLGLSSYNEQFF. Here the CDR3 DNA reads TGTGCCAGCAATTTAGGACTTAGCTCCTACAATGAGCAGTTCTTC.